This T cell receptor beta chain was identified during a study of T cells in Graves' hyperthyroidism and ophthalmopathy. The ends lost 8 bases at V and 0 bases at J; junction bases unmatched: 12. CDR1 and CDR2 from the germline V gene are MNHEY and SMNVEV (reference sequence). This CDR3 is built from 17 residues. Worth noting for this clonotype: Its antigen remains unknown.

General observations from the study: Model output signaled ophthalmopathy a median about 6.3 months ahead of onset.

TCR beta CDR3 sequences were amplified from RNA transcripts. With the HTBI primer set, the TCR CDR3 went through a first round of RT-PCR. One entry per CDR3 protein results from TCRdb running MiXCR on the multiplex PCR reads. The table lists fewer than 550,000 distinct CDR3 sequences, about 15% of them singletons, with roughly 13% in the top ten. The receptor was derived from a young woman with Graves' hyperthyroidism. V gene TRBV27 combines with J gene TRBJ2-7; 11 nucleotides match TRBD2. Material: blood. The CDR3 loop reads CASSRLAGIHFSYEQYF. The DNA of the CDR3 is TGTGCCAGCTCCAGACTAGCGGGAATTCATTTCTCCTACGAGCAGTACTTC.